The rows below give T cell receptor beta chains drawn from one sample of a study of Ad26.COV2.S vaccination and SARS-CoV-2 variants. Some clones are missing from TCRdb's copy, which holds only in-frame ones; the method was immunoSEQ multiplex PCR. The data show roughly 700,000 clones, with 80% to 90% seen just once and approximately 1.5% held by the top ten. Sequenced material: peripheral blood, taken in a trial of Ad26.COV2.S vaccine versus placebo. The receptors here all came from a person between 18 and 60 years old who received the Ad26.COV2.S COVID-19 vaccine or a placebo. The CDR3 runs from the conserved cysteine through the conserved F or W. The D gene is left open where the match is weak. Clone size is not always given. Where it is, it says once, few, many or a class for expanded clones.

J gene	V gene	clone size	CDR3 length	D gene	CDR3 DNA	CDR3 protein
TRBJ1-2	TRBV28	-	12	-	TGTGCCAGCAGCTTAGTAGGGTATGGCTACACCTTC	CASSLVGYGYTF
TRBJ1-1	TRBV5-1	-	15	-	TGCGCCAGCAGCGAGTCGGTAGTTAGGGGCACTGAAGCTTTCTTT	CASSESVVRGTEAFF
TRBJ1-2	TRBV30	-	13	-	TGTGCCTGGACTATGGGGGTTAGAGATGGCTACACCTTC	CAWTMGVRDGYTF
TRBJ1-2	TRBV30	-	14	-	TGTGCCTGGAGTGTTGGACCTTTTGTCTATGGCTACACCTTC	CAWSVGPFVYGYTF
TRBJ2-7	TRBV29-1	-	12	-	TGCAGCGTTCGTATGACCTCCTACGAGCAGTACTTC	CSVRMTSYEQYF
TRBJ1-1	TRBV2	once	17	-	TGTGCCAGCAGTGATTCCTCTTCAGGCAGTATCAACACTGAAGCTTTCTTT	CASSDSSSGSINTEAFF
TRBJ2-5	TRBV9	-	15	TRBD2	TGTGCCAGCAGCGTAGCTAGCGGGAGACAAGAGACCCAGTACTTC	CASSVASGRQETQYF
TRBJ2-5	TRBV11-2	-	14	-	TGTGCCAGCAGCCACGACATCGGCCCCGGGGGCCAGTACTTC	CASSHDIGPGGQYF
TRBJ1-3	TRBV19	-	14	-	TGTGCCAAGCTCGTGGCGGGTCCTGGAAACACCATATATTTT	CAKLVAGPGNTIYF
TRBJ2-2	TRBV30	-	14	-	TGTGCCTGGAGTTTTGTGGAGGACACCGGGGAGCTGTTTTTT	CAWSFVEDTGELFF
TRBJ2-5	TRBV27	-	15	TRBD2	TGTGCCAGCAGTTTCGGGGGGGGGAGACAAGAGACCCAGTACTTC	CASSFGGGRQETQYF
TRBJ2-7	TRBV6-5	-	16	TRBD2	TGTGCCAGCAGTTACCCCGGGACTAGCGGGAGAAGCGAGCAGTACTTC	CASSYPGTSGRSEQYF
TRBJ1-2	TRBV20-1	-	11	-	TGCAGTGCTAGGCCCTCCTATGGCTACACCTTC	CSARPSYGYTF
TRBJ1-2	TRBV6-6	-	14	-	TGTGCCAGCAGTCAAGACAGACCTAACTATGGCTACACCTTC	CASSQDRPNYGYTF
TRBJ2-2	TRBV7-2	once	14	-	TGTGCCAGCAGCTTAACGGGAGACACCGGGGAGCTGTTTTTT	CASSLTGDTGELFF
TRBJ2-4	TRBV5-6	-	14	-	TGTGCCAGCAGCTTGGGAAGTTCCAAAAACATTCAGTACTTC	CASSLGSSKNIQYF
TRBJ2-7	TRBV7-2	-	15	TRBD2	TGTGCCAGCAGCCCAACTAGCGGGAGAGCCCACGAGCAGTACTTC	CASSPTSGRAHEQYF
TRBJ1-1	TRBV6-6	-	15	TRBD1	TGTGCCAGCAGTTCACCCGGGACAGGAAACACTGAAGCTTTCTTT	CASSSPGTGNTEAFF
TRBJ2-1	TRBV6-5	-	12	TRBD1	TGTGCCAGCAGTTACCCGCGAGGGGGCCAGTTCTTC	CASSYPRGGQFF
TRBJ2-3	TRBV24-1	-	16	-	TGTGCCACCAGTGATTCGGTGGATTTCCGCACAGATACGCAGTATTTT	CATSDSVDFRTDTQYF
TRBJ1-1	TRBV12-3/TRBV12-4	-	13	-	TGTGCCAGCAGTTCCCGGCAGAACACTGAAGCTTTCTTT	CASSSRQNTEAFF
TRBJ2-1	TRBV3-1/TRBV3-2	few	15	TRBD2	TGTGCCAGCAGCCAAGGACTAGCGGCCTACAATGAGCAGTTCTTC	CASSQGLAAYNEQFF
TRBJ2-5	TRBV4-3	-	13	-	TGCGCCAGCAGCCAAGATAACGGAGAGACCCAGTACTTC	CASSQDNGETQYF
TRBJ1-4	TRBV18	-	15	-	TGTGCCAGCTCTCCTCAAGGTCCAACTAATGAAAAACTGTTTTTT	CASSPQGPTNEKLFF
TRBJ2-2	TRBV18	-	14	-	TGTGCCAGCTCACCAGGGGAAGGGATCCGGGAGCTGTTTTTT	CASSPGEGIRELFF
TRBJ1-2	TRBV6-2/TRBV6-3	-	16	TRBD1	TGTGCCAGCAGTTACTACCGGACAGGGGGCGAATATGGCTACACCTTC	CASSYYRTGGEYGYTF
TRBJ1-1	TRBV4-1	-	15	-	TGCGCCAGCAGCCAAGTGACGGGGGTTGGAACTGAAGCTTTCTTT	CASSQVTGVGTEAFF
TRBJ1-1	TRBV3-1/TRBV3-2	-	14	-	TGTGCCAGCAGCCAAGCCGCGGGGAACACTGAAGCTTTCTTT	CASSQAAGNTEAFF
TRBJ1-5	TRBV10-2	-	16	-	TGCGCCAGCAGTGAGTCTTTGCGGCAATCCAATCAGCCCCAGCATTTT	CASSESLRQSNQPQHF
TRBJ1-6	TRBV7-2	-	13	-	TGTGCCAGCAGCTTAGTTGAGGCGTCACCCCTCCACTTT	CASSLVEASPLHF
TRBJ1-1	TRBV30	once	12	-	TGTGCCTGGAAGCCAGGTAAGACTGAAGCTTTCTTT	CAWKPGKTEAFF
TRBJ2-3	TRBV30	-	15	-	TGTGCCTGGAGTGTCGGAGGATCTAGCACAGATACGCAGTATTTT	CAWSVGGSSTDTQYF
TRBJ2-7	TRBV4-1	once	14	-	TGCGCCAGCAGCCAAAGCGACAGTCGCAACGAGCAGTACTTC	CASSQSDSRNEQYF
TRBJ2-7	TRBV6-2/TRBV6-3	-	15	TRBD2	TGTGCCAGCAGTTATAGCGGGACGAGCTCCTACGAGCAGTACTTC	CASSYSGTSSYEQYF
TRBJ2-7	TRBV24-1	-	20	TRBD1	TGTGCCACCAGCCTAACTCCGGGACAGGTAGGGAAAGGGGGGTCCTACGAGCAGTACTTC	CATSLTPGQVGKGGSYEQYF